The clone carrying this TCR beta chain has just a few counts. Germline assignment: CDR1 SGHVS and CDR2 FQNEAQ. This CDR3 is 13 amino acids long. V lost 2 bases and J 7 bases, leaving 8 bases between the germline ends. Each CDR3 protein is one row after TCRdb ran MiXCR on the RT-PCR reads. The table shows 200,000 to 250,000 distinct CDR3 sequences, with roughly 14% occurring only once. This entry belongs to a study of patients and donors after allogeneic stem cell transplantation. Sequencing was done on a sample of blood, either unsorted or a sorted T cell fraction (not recorded which). This sequence originates from a human donor who was either an allogeneic HSCT recipient or a stem cell or donor lymphocyte infusion donor (not recorded which). It is not recorded whose cells these are; they may come from a transplant donor. This rearrangement joins TRBV7-8 to TRBJ2-2, with D possibly matching TRBD1 (5 bases). The CDR3 DNA reads TGTGCCAGCAGCTTAATCAGGGACGGGGAGCTGTTTTTT. Encoded protein: CASSLIRDGELFF.